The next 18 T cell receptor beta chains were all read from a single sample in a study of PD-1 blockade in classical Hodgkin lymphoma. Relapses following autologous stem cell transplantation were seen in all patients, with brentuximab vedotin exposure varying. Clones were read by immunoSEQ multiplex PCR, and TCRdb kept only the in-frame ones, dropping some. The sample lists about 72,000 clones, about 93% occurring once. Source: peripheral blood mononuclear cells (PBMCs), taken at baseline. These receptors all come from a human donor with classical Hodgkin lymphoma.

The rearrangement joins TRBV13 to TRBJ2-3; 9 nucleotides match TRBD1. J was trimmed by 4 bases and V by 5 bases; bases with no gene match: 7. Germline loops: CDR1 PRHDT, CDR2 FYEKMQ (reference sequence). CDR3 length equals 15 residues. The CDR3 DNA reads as TGTGCCAGCAGCAGACACAGGGGGCGAGCAGATACGCAGTATTTT. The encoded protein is CASSRHRGRADTQYF.

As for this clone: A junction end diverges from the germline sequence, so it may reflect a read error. CDR3 nucleotides: TGCAGCGTCGAAGTAACTAGCGGGGATACGCAGTATTTT. It encodes CSVEVTSGDTQYF. The rearrangement joins TRBV29-1 to TRBJ2-3; TRBD2 matches 9 bases. This CDR3 contains 13 residues. CDR1 SQVTM and CDR2 ANQGSEA come from the germline V gene.

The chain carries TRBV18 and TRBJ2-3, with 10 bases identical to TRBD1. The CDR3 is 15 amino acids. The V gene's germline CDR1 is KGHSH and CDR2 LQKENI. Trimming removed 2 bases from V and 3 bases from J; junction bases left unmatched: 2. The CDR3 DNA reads TGTGCCAGCTCACCAGGGACAGGGGAAACAGATACGCAGTATTTT. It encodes CASSPGTGETDTQYF.

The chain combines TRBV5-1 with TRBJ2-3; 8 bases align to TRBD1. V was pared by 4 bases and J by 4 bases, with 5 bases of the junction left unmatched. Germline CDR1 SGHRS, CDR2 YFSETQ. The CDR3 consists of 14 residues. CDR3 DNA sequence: TGCGCCAGCAGCAGAGGACAGGGTTCAGATACGCAGTATTTT. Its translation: CASSRGQGSDTQYF.

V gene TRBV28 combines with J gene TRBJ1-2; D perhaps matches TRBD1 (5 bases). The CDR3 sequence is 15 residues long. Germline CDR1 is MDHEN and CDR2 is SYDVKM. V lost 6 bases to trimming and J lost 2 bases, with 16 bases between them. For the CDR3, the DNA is TGTGCCAGCAGCCGTCAAGGGGACCTCAACTATGGCTACACCTTC. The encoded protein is CASSRQGDLNYGYTF.

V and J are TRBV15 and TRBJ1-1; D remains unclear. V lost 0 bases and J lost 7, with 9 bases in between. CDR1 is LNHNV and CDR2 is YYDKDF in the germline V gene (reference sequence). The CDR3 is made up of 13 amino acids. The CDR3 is CATSRDIAIEAFF. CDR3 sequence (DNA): TGTGCCACCAGCAGAGATATCGCAATTGAAGCTTTCTTT.

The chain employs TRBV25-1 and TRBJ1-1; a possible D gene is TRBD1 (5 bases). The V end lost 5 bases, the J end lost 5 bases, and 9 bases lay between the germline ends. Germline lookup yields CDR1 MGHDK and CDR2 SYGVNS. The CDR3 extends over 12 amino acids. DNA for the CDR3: TGTGCCAGCAGTACGGGGGGGACTGAAGCTTTCTTT. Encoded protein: CASSTGGTEAFF. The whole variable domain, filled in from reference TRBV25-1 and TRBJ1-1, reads EADIYQTPRYLVIGTGKKITLECSQTMGHDKMYWYQQDPGMELHLIHYSYGVNSTEKGDLSSESTVSRIRTEHFPLTLESARPSHTSQYLCASSTGGTEAFFGQGTRLTVV.

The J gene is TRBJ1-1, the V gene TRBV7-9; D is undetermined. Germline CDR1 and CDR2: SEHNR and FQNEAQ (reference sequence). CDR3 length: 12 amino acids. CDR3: CAQEGEVTEAFF. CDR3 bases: TGTGCTCAGGAGGGAGAGGTCACTGAAGCTTTCTTT.

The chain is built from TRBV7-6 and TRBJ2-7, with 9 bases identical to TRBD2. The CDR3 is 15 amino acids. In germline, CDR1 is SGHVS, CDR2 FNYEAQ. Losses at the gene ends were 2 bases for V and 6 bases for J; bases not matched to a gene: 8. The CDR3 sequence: CASSLPPSGEGEQYF. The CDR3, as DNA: TGTGCCAGCAGCTTACCCCCTAGCGGGGAGGGCGAGCAGTACTTC.

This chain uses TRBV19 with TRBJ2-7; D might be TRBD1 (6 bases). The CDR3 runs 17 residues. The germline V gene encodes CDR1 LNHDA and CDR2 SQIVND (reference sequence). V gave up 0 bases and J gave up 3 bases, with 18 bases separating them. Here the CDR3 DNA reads TGTGCCAGTAGTATAGACTCGGGACATGTCTTAAGCTACGAGCAGTACTTC. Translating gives CASSIDSGHVLSYEQYF.

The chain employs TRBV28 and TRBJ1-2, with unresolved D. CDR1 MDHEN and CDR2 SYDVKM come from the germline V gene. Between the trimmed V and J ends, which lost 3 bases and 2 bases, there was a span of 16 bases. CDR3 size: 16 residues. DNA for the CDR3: TGTGCCAGCAGTTTGGGTACTATATCGTTAAACTATGGCTACACCTTC. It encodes CASSLGTISLNYGYTF.

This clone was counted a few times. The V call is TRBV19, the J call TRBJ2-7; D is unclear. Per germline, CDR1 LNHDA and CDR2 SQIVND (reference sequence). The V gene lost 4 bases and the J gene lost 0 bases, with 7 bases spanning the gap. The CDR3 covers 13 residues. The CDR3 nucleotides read TGTGCCAGTAGTACAGAGAGCTCCTACGAGCAGTACTTC. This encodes CASSTESSYEQYF.

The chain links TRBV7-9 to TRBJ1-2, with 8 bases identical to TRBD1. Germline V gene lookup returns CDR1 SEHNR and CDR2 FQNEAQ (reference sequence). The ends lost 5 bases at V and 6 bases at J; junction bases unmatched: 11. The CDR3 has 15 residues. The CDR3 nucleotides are TGTGCCAGCAGCGTAACTACAGGGGGTCCGAATGGCTACACCTTC. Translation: CASSVTTGGPNGYTF. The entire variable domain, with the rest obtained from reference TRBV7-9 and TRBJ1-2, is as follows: DTGVSQNPRHKITKRGQNVTFRCDPISEHNRLYWYRQTLGQGPEFLTYFQNEAQLEKSRLLSDRFSAERPKGSFSTLEIQRTEQGDSAMYLCASSVTTGGPNGYTFGSGTRLTVV.

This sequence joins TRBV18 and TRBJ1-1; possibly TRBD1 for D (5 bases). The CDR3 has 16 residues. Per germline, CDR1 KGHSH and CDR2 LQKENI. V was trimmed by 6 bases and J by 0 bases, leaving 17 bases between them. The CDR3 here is CASSPQGDPLNTEAFF. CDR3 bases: TGTGCCAGCTCTCCCCAGGGAGACCCTTTGAACACTGAAGCTTTCTTT.

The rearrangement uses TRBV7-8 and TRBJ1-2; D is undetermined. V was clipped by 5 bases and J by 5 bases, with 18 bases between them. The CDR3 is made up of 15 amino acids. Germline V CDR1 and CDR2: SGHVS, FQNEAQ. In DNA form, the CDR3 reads TGTGCCAGCAGCCCCCTCGAGGCGCGGTATTATGGCTACACCTTC. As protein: CASSPLEARYYGYTF.

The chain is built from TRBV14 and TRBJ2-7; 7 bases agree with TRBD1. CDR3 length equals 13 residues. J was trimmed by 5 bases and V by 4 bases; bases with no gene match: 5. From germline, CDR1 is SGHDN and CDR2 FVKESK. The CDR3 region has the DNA TGTGCCAGCAGCCTGGGACAGAGCCACGAGCAGTACTTC. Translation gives CASSLGQSHEQYF. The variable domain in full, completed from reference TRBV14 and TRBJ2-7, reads EAGVTQFPSHSVIEKGQTVTLRCDPISGHDNLYWYRRVMGKEIKFLLHFVKESKQDESGMPNNRFLAERTGGTYSTLKVQPAELEDSGVYFCASSLGQSHEQYFGPGTRLTVT.

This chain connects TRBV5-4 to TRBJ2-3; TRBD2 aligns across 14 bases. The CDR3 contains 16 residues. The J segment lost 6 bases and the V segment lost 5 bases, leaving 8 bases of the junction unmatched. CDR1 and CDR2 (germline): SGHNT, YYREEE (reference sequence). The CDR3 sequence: CASRSGTSGGPDTQYF. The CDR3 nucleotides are TGTGCCAGCAGATCCGGGACTAGCGGGGGCCCGGATACGCAGTATTTT.

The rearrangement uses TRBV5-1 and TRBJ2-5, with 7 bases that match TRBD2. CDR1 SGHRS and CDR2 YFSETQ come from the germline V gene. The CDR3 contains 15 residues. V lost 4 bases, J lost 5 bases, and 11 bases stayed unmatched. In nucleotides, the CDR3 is TGCGCCAGCAGCGGCCCCGGGACTATGGGGGAGACCCAGTACTTC. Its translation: CASSGPGTMGETQYF.